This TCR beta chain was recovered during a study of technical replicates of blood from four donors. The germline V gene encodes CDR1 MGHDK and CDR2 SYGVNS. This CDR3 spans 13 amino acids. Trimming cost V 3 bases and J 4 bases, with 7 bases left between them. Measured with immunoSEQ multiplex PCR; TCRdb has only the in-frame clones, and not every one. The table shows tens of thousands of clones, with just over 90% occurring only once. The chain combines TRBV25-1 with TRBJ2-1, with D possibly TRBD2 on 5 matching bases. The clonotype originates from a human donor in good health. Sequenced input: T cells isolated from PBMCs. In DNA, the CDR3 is TGTGCCAGCAGTGACGGGGAGTACAATGAGCAGTTCTTC. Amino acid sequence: CASSDGEYNEQFF.